This TCR beta chain was documented in a study of blood T cells in healthy people across ages. This clonotype has just a few counts. Its specificity is unknown. The CDR3 runs 16 residues. Trimming at V came to 0 bases and at J to 3 bases, leaving 5 bases not matched to a gene. The germline V gene has CDR1 SGHDN and CDR2 FVKESK. Then a second PCR, running roughly 7 to 11 cycles, was carried out with a sample-barcoded 5' primer and a J-beta primer mix. TCRdb re-called the 5' RACE reads through MiXCR, storing one row per CDR3 protein. The table includes around 1,000,000 distinct CDR3 sequences, about 23% detected once. Each of the donors had roughly 9.3 milliliters of peripheral blood drawn into EDTA-treated Vacutainer tubes. Findings of the study overall: Unsorted PBMC material precluded a definitive naive versus antigen-experienced comparison.

The sample also formed part of further work on T cells of mothers and their children. That work states: Reads obtained per mother exceeded 10 million TCR beta CDR3 reads, with a few million obtained per child.

J is TRBJ2-1 and V is TRBV14, with 7 bases identical to TRBD2. This clonotype originated in a girl between 2 and 10 years old in good health. The specimen sequenced was blood. The CDR3 DNA is TGTGCCAGCAGCCAAGATCTGACTAGCTTCTACAATGAGCAGTTCTTC. This codes for CASSQDLTSFYNEQFF.